The 21 T cell receptor beta chains presented below share a single source sample, sequenced in a study of persistence of HIV-infected CD4 T cells. Nonspecific anti-CD3/anti-CD28 bead stimulation represents the broad CD4+ T cell repertoire. Responding CD4+ T cells were sorted by upregulation of both CD40 ligand and CD69. Their antigens remain unidentified. Sequencing used immunoSEQ version 4 in survey mode. TCRdb's table, derived via immunoSEQ multiplex PCR, lists solely in-frame clones and lacks some. The sample includes about 46,000 clones, around 89% of them seen just once. Sample: CD4+ T cells sorted from PBMCs after approximately 18-hour stimulation, taken from a patient who received antiretroviral therapy. The source is an adult woman with HIV who was CMV-seropositive.

The rearrangement joins TRBV7-3 to TRBJ2-3, with TRBD2 as a possible D gene (6 bases). Trimming took off 6 bases at V and 2 bases at J, with 15 bases between the two ends. This CDR3 is built from 15 residues. CDR1 SGHTA and CDR2 FQGTGA come from the germline V gene. The CDR3 nucleotides are TGTGCCAGCAGTGCGATGGGACTGATCACAGATACGCAGTATTTT. Amino acid sequence: CASSAMGLITDTQYF.

This sequence joins TRBV5-6 and TRBJ1-2; D unresolved. CDR1 is SGHDT and CDR2 is YYEEEE in the germline V gene. The V end was cut by 3 bases, the J end by 7 bases, with 10 bases between. There are 12 residues in the CDR3. The CDR3 spells CASSSTAVGYTF. CDR3 nucleotides: TGTGCCAGCAGCTCGACCGCGGTTGGCTACACCTTC.

This chain connects TRBV7-3 to TRBJ2-5, with D perhaps matching TRBD2 (8 bases). The CDR3 consists of 18 residues. Germline loops: CDR1 SGHTA, CDR2 FQGTGA. V was clipped by 0 bases and J by 4 bases, with 21 bases between them. The DNA for the CDR3 is TGTGCCAGCAGCTTAACCGGGACAGCTCAAAGCGGGGGAGAGACCCAGTACTTC. Translating it yields CASSLTGTAQSGGETQYF.

The rearrangement joins TRBV27 to TRBJ1-5; 9 bases map to TRBD1. This CDR3 comprises 14 residues. V trimming: 5 bases; J trimming: 5 bases; junction bases outside the gene matches: 4. CDR1 is MNHEY and CDR2 is SMNVEV in the germline V gene (reference sequence). The CDR3 nucleotides are TGTGCCAGCAGTGTCGACAGGGGGTATCAGCCCCAGCATTTT. Encoded protein: CASSVDRGYQPQHF.

V usage is TRBV9 and J usage is TRBJ2-5; D is unclear. CDR1 is SGDLS and CDR2 is YYNGEE in the germline V gene. The CDR3 consists of 15 residues. Trimming stripped 4 bases from V and 1 base from J, with 14 bases between. The CDR3 reads CASSPYLGLQETQYF. The CDR3 bases are TGTGCCAGCAGCCCTTATCTAGGTCTCCAAGAGACCCAGTACTTC.

The chain combines TRBV4-3 with TRBJ1-2; TRBD1 is a possible D gene (5 bases). V shed 0 bases and J shed 2 bases, with 10 bases lying between them. Germline values: CDR1 LGHNA, CDR2 YSLEER. The CDR3 covers 15 residues. CDR3 region: CASSQDIRQNYGYTF. The CDR3 DNA sequence: TGCGCCAGCAGCCAAGATATCAGACAGAACTATGGCTACACCTTC.

V usage is TRBV5-1 and J usage is TRBJ1-6, with 7 bases fitting TRBD1. The CDR3 has 16 residues. Trimming took 0 bases from V and 5 from J; bases not matched to a gene: 5. Germline lookup yields CDR1 SGHRS and CDR2 YFSETQ. CDR3 in DNA: TGCGCCAGCAGCTTGGCGGGACAGTCCAATAATTCACCCCTCCACTTT. Translated: CASSLAGQSNNSPLHF.

CDR3 sequence: CASSPAPGTGVYEQYF. CDR3 in DNA: TGTGCCAGCAGTCCCGCTCCCGGGACAGGGGTCTACGAGCAGTACTTC. This chain joins TRBV2 and TRBJ2-7, with 10 positions matching TRBD1. The CDR3 runs 16 residues. V shed 5 bases, J shed 3 bases, and the junction held 10 bases outside the gene matches. The germline V gene has CDR1 SNHLY and CDR2 FYNNEI.

Only one count was recorded for this clone. The chain links TRBV18 to TRBJ1-6; TRBD1 aligns across 8 bases. J gave up 7 bases and V 2 bases, and 13 bases lay outside the gene matches. The V gene's germline CDR1 is KGHSH and CDR2 LQKENI. The CDR3 spans 18 residues. The CDR3 loop is CASSPATSGGTGNSPLHF. The CDR3 nucleotides read TGTGCCAGCTCACCAGCAACATCAGGGGGCACGGGAAATTCACCCCTCCACTTT.

A single count supports this clone. J is TRBJ2-7 and V is TRBV5-1; D possibly corresponds to TRBD1 (6 bases). The V gene's germline CDR1 is SGHRS and CDR2 YFSETQ. The CDR3 spans 14 residues. The germline V and J ends were trimmed by 3 bases and 1 base, with 11 bases remaining between them. In nucleotides, the CDR3 is TGCGCCAGCAGCTCATGGACAGAATCCTACGAGCAGTACTTC. Its protein product is CASSSWTESYEQYF.

For this clone: Other nucleotide sequences from this sample produce the same CDR3. The rearrangement joins TRBV6-5 to TRBJ1-1; D unclear. Germline-derived CDR1 and CDR2 are MNHEY and SVGAGI. The germline V and J ends were trimmed by 0 bases and 1 base, with 3 bases remaining between them. CDR3 length: 13 residues. Here the CDR3 reads CASSYSENTEAFF. The CDR3 DNA reads as TGTGCCAGCAGTTACTCGGAGAACACTGAAGCTTTCTTT.

This rearrangement joins TRBV9 to TRBJ2-3, with D perhaps TRBD2 (6 bases). V lost 0 bases, J lost 1 base, and 12 bases lay in between. The CDR3 spans 16 residues. The germline V gene has CDR1 SGDLS and CDR2 YYNGEE. CDR3 residues: CASSVVTSSGTDTQYF. CDR3 coding DNA: TGTGCCAGCAGCGTAGTTACGTCTAGCGGCACAGATACGCAGTATTTT.

The J gene is TRBJ1-2, the V gene TRBV30; no clear D. The CDR3 has 12 residues. V was shortened by 7 bases and J by 2 bases, with 11 bases between the two germline ends. Germline CDR1 GTSNPN, CDR2 SVGIG (reference sequence). CDR3 protein: CAYGRLNYGYTF. In nucleotides, the CDR3 is TGTGCCTATGGCAGGTTAAACTATGGCTACACCTTC.

The chain employs TRBV19 and TRBJ2-2, with D tentatively TRBD1 (5 bases). Germline lookup yields CDR1 LNHDA and CDR2 SQIVND (reference sequence). Trimming pared 3 bases from V and 8 bases from J, leaving 13 bases between. This CDR3 is built from 14 residues. As DNA, the CDR3 is TGTGCCAGTAGTATTGTTCAGGGATTAGGGGAGCTGTTTTTT. Translating it yields CASSIVQGLGELFF.

DNA for the CDR3: TGCGCCAGCAGCTCACAGGGAGGCACTGAAGCTTTCTTT. Protein sequence: CASSSQGGTEAFF. The chain carries TRBV5-1 and TRBJ1-1; D may be TRBD1 (6 bases). The CDR3 is 13 amino acids. From germline, CDR1 is SGHRS and CDR2 YFSETQ. Trimming took off 3 bases at V and 4 bases at J, with 10 bases between the two ends.

This clone was detected only once. The chain has TRBV9 and TRBJ2-1; 7 bases align to TRBD2. The V segment lost 1 base and the J segment 5 bases; nucleotides outside the gene matches: 3. The germline CDR1 and CDR2 sequences are SGDLS and YYNGEE. The CDR3 spans 14 residues. This CDR3 is CASSVLAVNNEQFF. The CDR3, as DNA: TGTGCCAGCAGCGTACTAGCGGTTAACAATGAGCAGTTCTTC.

The chain combines TRBV18 with TRBJ1-1; the match to TRBD1 covers 9 bases. The CDR3 sequence is 16 residues long. V was pared by 4 bases and J by 7 bases, with 13 bases of the junction left unmatched. The germline CDR1 and CDR2 sequences are KGHSH and LQKENI. Here the CDR3 reads CASSLAWDRVWVEAFF. CDR3 nucleotide sequence: TGTGCCAGCTCACTTGCCTGGGACAGGGTGTGGGTTGAAGCTTTCTTT.

The rearrangement links TRBV12-3 or TRBV12-4 to TRBJ1-1; possibly TRBD1 for D (5 bases). Trimming took 6 bases from V and 4 from J, leaving 12 bases between them. The CDR3 loop spans 13 amino acids. The CDR3 nucleotides read TGTGCCAGCAGCCTGTTGGGGGGCACTGAAGCTTTCTTT. The encoded protein is CASSLLGGTEAFF.

The rearrangement links TRBV6-6 to TRBJ2-7, with D unresolved. Deletions cut 6 bases from V and 5 bases from J, with 5 bases between. CDR1 and CDR2 (germline): MNHNY, SVGAGI (reference sequence). The CDR3 sequence is 10 residues long. CDR3 nucleotides: TGTGCCAGCAGCAATAACGAGCAGTACTTC. It codes for CASSNNEQYF.

This rearrangement joins TRBV6-5 to TRBJ2-1; 7 bases line up with TRBD2. Germline V gene data show CDR1 as MNHEY and CDR2 as SVGAGI. This CDR3 region has 15 residues. Trimming took 4 bases from V and 7 from J; bases not matched to a gene: 10. This CDR3 is CASSLSGTTTNEQFF. As DNA, the CDR3 is TGTGCCAGCAGTTTATCCGGGACTACGACTAATGAGCAGTTCTTC.

J is TRBJ2-4 and V is TRBV11-2, with a weak D call TRBD2 (6 bases). Trimming cost V 4 bases and J 6 bases, with 16 bases left between them. This CDR3 has 15 residues. Germline loops: CDR1 SGHAT, CDR2 FQNNGV. CDR3 loop: CASSSLTGEVNIQYF. The CDR3 DNA is TGTGCCAGCAGCTCTCTTACGGGGGAGGTAAACATTCAGTACTTC.